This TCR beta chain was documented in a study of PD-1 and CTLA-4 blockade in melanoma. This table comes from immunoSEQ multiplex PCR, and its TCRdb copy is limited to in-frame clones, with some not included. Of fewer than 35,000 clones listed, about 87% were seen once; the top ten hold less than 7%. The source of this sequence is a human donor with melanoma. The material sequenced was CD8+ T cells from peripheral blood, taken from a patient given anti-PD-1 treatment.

As DNA, the CDR3 is TGTGCCACCAGTGTCGCTACTAGCGGGGAGCTGTTTTTT. It yields the protein CATSVATSGELFF. The chain uses TRBV24-1 and TRBJ2-2; possible D gene TRBD2, 5 bases. V lost 5 bases and J lost 7, with 10 bases in between. From germline, CDR1 is KGHDR and CDR2 SFDVKD. This CDR3 spans 13 amino acids.